This T cell receptor beta chain was profiled in a study of early T cells in non-severe SARS-CoV-2 infection. A single record per CDR3 protein comes from TCRdb applying MiXCR to the 5' RACE reads. The data hold 98,000 or so distinct CDR3 sequences, with 11% observed a single time. This CDR3 has 13 residues. Germline-derived CDR1 and CDR2 are SQVTM and ANQGSEA. V was clipped by 7 bases and J by 0 bases, with 10 bases between them. What was sequenced was whole blood. This TCR was recovered from an adult who was a healthcare worker with PCR-confirmed SARS-CoV-2 infection or an uninfected control (not recorded which). V gene TRBV29-1 combines with J gene TRBJ2-4, with no clear D. DNA for the CDR3: TGCAGCGGCATAGGAATAGCCAAAAACATTCAGTACTTC. This codes for CSGIGIAKNIQYF.